This T cell receptor (beta chain) originates from a study of T cell repertoires in cytomegalovirus infection. In the study overall: It can be stated that public TCR beta signatures indicated CMV infection as well as a matching HLA type. General study findings and limits: Clonotypes of TCR beta that were HLA-C-restricted and CMV-specific dominated the ex vivo response.

MiXCR, applied by TCRdb to the reads, yields one record per CDR3 protein. The sample includes more than 150,000 distinct CDR3 sequences, about 21% seen only once; the top ten take approximately 2.9%. As to this clonotype: Its target is unknown.

Specimen: PBMCs. The source is a human donor in good health (CMV status not recorded). Some clones in this sample may be carry-over from other donors' samples.

The CDR3 region is CSATLGETQYF. The DNA of the CDR3 is TGCAGTGCTACCTTAGGGGAGACCCAGTACTTC. The rearrangement joins TRBV20-1 to TRBJ2-5, with D uncertain. V was cut by 4 bases and J by 5 bases, with 8 bases left in between. Germline V gene data show CDR1 as DFQATT and CDR2 as SNEGSKA (reference sequence). CDR3 length: 11 amino acids.